The clone carrying this TCR beta chain was seen more than once but under ten times. What it binds is unknown. TCRdb itself ran the reads through MiXCR, one entry per CDR3 protein. Seen here are 750,000 to 900,000 distinct CDR3 sequences, 25% to 35% observed once, and the top ten hold roughly 13%. The data derive from a study of T cell repertoires in cytomegalovirus infection. In the study overall: HLA-B-restricted CMV epitopes that are well studied were used alongside recently identified HLA-C-restricted ones. A matching HLA type, together with CMV infection, was signaled by public TCR beta signatures.

General observations from the study: Using cumulative public TCR beta family frequency, the authors identified those who carried CMV together with the relevant HLA. Ex vivo, HLA-C-restricted CMV-specific TCR beta clonotypes prevailed over the rest of the response.

Germline CDR1 SNHLY, CDR2 FYNNEI. The CDR3 loop spans 10 amino acids. V gave up 5 bases and J gave up 4 bases, with 2 bases separating them. This sequence joins TRBV2 and TRBJ2-5; no clear D. The sequence came from a human donor in good health (CMV status not recorded). Some clones in this sample may be carry-over from other donors' samples. The specimen was cultured CD8+ T cells from PBMCs, collected from culture after CMV antigen stimulation. CDR3 residues: CASSTETQYF. The DNA for the CDR3 is TGTGCCAGCAGTACAGAGACCCAGTACTTC.